Listed below are T cell receptor beta chains from one sample, sequenced in a study of radiation and T cells in renal cell carcinoma. Here immunoSEQ multiplex PCR was the method, and the copy in TCRdb shows in-frame clones only, minus some. This sample has fewer than 150,000 clones, with 85% to 90% found just once. Sequencing was performed on blood, taken from a patient whose treatment included radiotherapy and nephrectomy. The receptors come from a woman aged 70-85 years with renal cell carcinoma. Both conserved end residues are part of each CDR3. D genes are given only for firm matches. Not every row has a clone size; where given, it reads once, few, many or a size class.

d_call: TRBD1; v_call: TRBV19; clone_size: NA; j_call: TRBJ1-5; cdr3_nt: TGTGCCAGCCAGGACAGGAGCAATCAGCCCCAGCATTTT; cdr3_aa: CASQDRSNQPQHF
d_call: TRBD1; v_call: TRBV5-4; clone_size: NA; j_call: TRBJ2-2; cdr3_nt: TGTGCCAGCAGCCAAGATATTGCGGGGACAGGCGTTGCCGGGGAGCTGTTTTTT; cdr3_aa: CASSQDIAGTGVAGELFF
d_call: TRBD1; v_call: TRBV14; clone_size: NA; j_call: TRBJ1-6; cdr3_nt: TGTGCCAGCAGCCAAGTACAGGGGTATAGTAATTCACCCCTCCACTTT; cdr3_aa: CASSQVQGYSNSPLHF
d_call: NA; v_call: TRBV2; clone_size: NA; j_call: TRBJ2-1; cdr3_nt: TGTGCCAGCAGTTCCGTGGATGAGCAGTTCTTC; cdr3_aa: CASSSVDEQFF
d_call: NA; v_call: TRBV19; clone_size: NA; j_call: TRBJ1-2; cdr3_nt: TGTGCCAGTAGTATAGGGCGGACACCTAACTATGGCTACACCTTC; cdr3_aa: CASSIGRTPNYGYTF
d_call: TRBD1; v_call: TRBV4-1; clone_size: NA; j_call: TRBJ1-4; cdr3_nt: TGCGCCAGCAGCCAAGGGACAGGGAGTAATGAAAAACTGTTTTTT; cdr3_aa: CASSQGTGSNEKLFF
d_call: NA; v_call: TRBV19; clone_size: few; j_call: TRBJ1-5; cdr3_nt: TGTGCCAGTAGTATAGCAGGGTCCCATGGCAATCAGCCCCAGCATTTT; cdr3_aa: CASSIAGSHGNQPQHF
d_call: NA; v_call: TRBV5-5; clone_size: NA; j_call: TRBJ2-2; cdr3_nt: TGTGCCAGCAGCCCCGTGGGGGGCTACACCGGGGAGCTGTTTTTT; cdr3_aa: CASSPVGGYTGELFF
d_call: TRBD1; v_call: TRBV7-8; clone_size: NA; j_call: TRBJ2-2; cdr3_nt: TGTGCCAGCAGCTCCTATTTAGACAGGGTCACCGGGGAGCTGTTTTTT; cdr3_aa: CASSSYLDRVTGELFF
d_call: NA; v_call: TRBV11-2; clone_size: NA; j_call: TRBJ1-3; cdr3_nt: TGTGCCAGCACTCCCCCCGGGATTGGAAACACCATATATTTT; cdr3_aa: CASTPPGIGNTIYF
d_call: NA; v_call: TRBV15; clone_size: NA; j_call: TRBJ2-1; cdr3_nt: TGTGCCACCAGCAGAGGGAAGGGAACCTACAATGAGCAGTTCTTC; cdr3_aa: CATSRGKGTYNEQFF
d_call: NA; v_call: TRBV7-2; clone_size: NA; j_call: TRBJ2-7; cdr3_nt: TGTGCCAGCAGCCCGTCGACAGGCTCCTACGAGCAGTACTTC; cdr3_aa: CASSPSTGSYEQYF
d_call: TRBD1; v_call: TRBV19; clone_size: NA; j_call: TRBJ1-4; cdr3_nt: TGTGCCAGTAGTGACCGGGACAGGGGGCGATCGGTGTTTGAAAAACTGTTTTTT; cdr3_aa: CASSDRDRGRSVFEKLFF
d_call: NA; v_call: TRBV10-3; clone_size: NA; j_call: TRBJ1-2; cdr3_nt: TGTGCCATCACTGGAGGGACTGGAGGCTACACCTTC; cdr3_aa: CAITGGTGGYTF
d_call: NA; v_call: TRBV6-1; clone_size: NA; j_call: TRBJ2-2; cdr3_nt: TGTGCCAGCAGTGTGGGTACGATGAGATCCGGGGAGCTGTTTTTT; cdr3_aa: CASSVGTMRSGELFF
d_call: TRBD1; v_call: TRBV5-4; clone_size: NA; j_call: TRBJ1-5; cdr3_nt: TGTGCCAGCAGCCTCCAGGGGGGCAATCAGCCCCAGCATTTT; cdr3_aa: CASSLQGGNQPQHF
d_call: TRBD2; v_call: TRBV13; clone_size: NA; j_call: TRBJ2-5; cdr3_nt: TGTGCCAGCAGCTTAGGGCGGGGGGCACAAGAGACCCAGTACTTC; cdr3_aa: CASSLGRGAQETQYF
d_call: NA; v_call: TRBV11-1; clone_size: NA; j_call: TRBJ2-6; cdr3_nt: TGTGCCAGCAGCCCAGATAGGAGTACTGGGGCCAACGTCCTGACTTTC; cdr3_aa: CASSPDRSTGANVLTF
d_call: NA; v_call: TRBV30; clone_size: NA; j_call: TRBJ1-1; cdr3_nt: TGTGCCTGGAGTGATGGGGGGCTAAACACTGAAGCTTTCTTT; cdr3_aa: CAWSDGGLNTEAFF